This T cell receptor beta chain was sequenced during a study of response to subunit inactivated influenza vaccine. Whole-study results and caveats: Authors suggested that a seasonal influenza vaccination recruits few new T cells each time.

This clonotype turned up a few times. What it binds is unknown. TCRdb used MiXCR to reprocess the RT-PCR reads, holding one entry per CDR3 protein. Of hundreds of thousands of distinct CDR3 sequences in the sample, more than 9% were seen once. Between the trimmed V and J ends, which lost 4 bases and 1 base, there was a span of 17 bases. The CDR3 extends over 16 amino acids. Looked up from germline, CDR1 is DFQATT and CDR2 is SNEGSKA (reference sequence). This chain uses TRBV20-1 with TRBJ2-1; D may be TRBD2 (7 bases). The sequence derives from a man in his fifties or sixties who received an inactivated influenza vaccine. Sequences were derived from non-naive T cells sorted from PBMCs, sampled about 14 days before vaccination. The CDR3 DNA is TGCAGTGCTATAGAGGGGGGGTACTATTCCTACAATGAGCAGTTCTTC. Residues: CSAIEGGYYSYNEQFF.